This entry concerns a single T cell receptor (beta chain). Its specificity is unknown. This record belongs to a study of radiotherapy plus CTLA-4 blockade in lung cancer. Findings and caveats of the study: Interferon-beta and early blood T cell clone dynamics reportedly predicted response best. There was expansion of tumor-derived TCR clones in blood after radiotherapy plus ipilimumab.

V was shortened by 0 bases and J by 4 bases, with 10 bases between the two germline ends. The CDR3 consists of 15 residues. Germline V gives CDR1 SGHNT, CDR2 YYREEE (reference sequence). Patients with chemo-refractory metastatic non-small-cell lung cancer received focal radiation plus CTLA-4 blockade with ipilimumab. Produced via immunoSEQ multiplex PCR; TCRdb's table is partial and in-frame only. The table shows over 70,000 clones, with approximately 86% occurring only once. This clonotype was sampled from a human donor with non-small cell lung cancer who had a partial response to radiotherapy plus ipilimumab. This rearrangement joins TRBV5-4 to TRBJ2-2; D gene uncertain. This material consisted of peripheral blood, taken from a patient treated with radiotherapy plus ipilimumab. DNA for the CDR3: TGTGCCAGCAGCTTGGTTGCAGCGAGCACCGGGGAGCTGTTTTTT. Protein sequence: CASSLVAASTGELFF.